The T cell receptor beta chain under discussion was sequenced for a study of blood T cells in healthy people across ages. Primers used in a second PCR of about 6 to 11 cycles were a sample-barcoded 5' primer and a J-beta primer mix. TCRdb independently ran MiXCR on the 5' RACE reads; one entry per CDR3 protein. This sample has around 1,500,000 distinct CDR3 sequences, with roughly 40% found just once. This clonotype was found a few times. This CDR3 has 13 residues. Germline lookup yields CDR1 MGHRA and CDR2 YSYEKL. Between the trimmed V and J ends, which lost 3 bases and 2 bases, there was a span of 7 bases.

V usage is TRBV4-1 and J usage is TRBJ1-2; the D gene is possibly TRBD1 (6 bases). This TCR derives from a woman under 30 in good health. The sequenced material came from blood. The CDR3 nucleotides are TGCGCCAGCAGCCACGGACAGAACTATGGCTACACCTTC. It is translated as CASSHGQNYGYTF.